This TCR beta chain was documented in a study of CD8+ T cells in alopecia areata. Study details: Scoring of treated patients' severity used the percentage of affected scalp area. General study findings and limits: Treatment with tofacitinib significantly lowered scalp clonality and reduced expanded CD8+ clones among the top 100. Scalp sequencing also captures normal skin's resident alphabeta T cells.

In each case, RNA was isolated and then reverse transcribed into cDNA as the sequencing template. Generated by immunoSEQ multiplex PCR, the TCRdb table keeps only in-frame clones and is missing some. The sample records 85,000 to 110,000 clones, over 75% being singletons. Only one count was recorded for this clone. Its antigen is undetermined. The germline gives CDR1 SEHNR, CDR2 FQNEAQ (reference sequence). With 4 bases clipped from V and 1 base from J, the junction kept 5 bases outside the gene matches. The CDR3 is 16 residues long. Specified treatment: oral pan-JAK inhibitor, 5-10 mg twice daily. V usage is TRBV7-9 and J usage is TRBJ2-5; 11 bases match TRBD2. The TCR originated in a human donor with alopecia areata. The specimen was CD8+ T cells sorted from blood, collected at approximately week 31, from a patient treated with tofacitinib. The CDR3 nucleotides are TGTGCCAGCAGCTCCCCCGGGACTAGCGGCCAAGAGACCCAGTACTTC. The encoded protein is CASSSPGTSGQETQYF.